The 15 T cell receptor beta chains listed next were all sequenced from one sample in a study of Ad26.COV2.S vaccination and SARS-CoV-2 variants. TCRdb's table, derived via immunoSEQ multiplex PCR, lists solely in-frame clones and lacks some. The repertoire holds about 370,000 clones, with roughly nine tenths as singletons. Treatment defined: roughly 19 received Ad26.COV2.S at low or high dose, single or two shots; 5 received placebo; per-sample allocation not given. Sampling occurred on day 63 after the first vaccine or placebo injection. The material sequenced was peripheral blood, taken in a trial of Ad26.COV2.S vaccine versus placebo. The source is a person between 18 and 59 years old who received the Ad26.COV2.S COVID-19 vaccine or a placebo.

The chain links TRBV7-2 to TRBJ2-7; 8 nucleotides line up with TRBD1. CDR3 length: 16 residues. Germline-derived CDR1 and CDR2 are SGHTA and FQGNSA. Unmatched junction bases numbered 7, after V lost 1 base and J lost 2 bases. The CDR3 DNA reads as TGTGCCAGCAGCTTAGGCCAGGGGGCTCGCACCTACGAGCAGTACTTC. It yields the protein CASSLGQGARTYEQYF.

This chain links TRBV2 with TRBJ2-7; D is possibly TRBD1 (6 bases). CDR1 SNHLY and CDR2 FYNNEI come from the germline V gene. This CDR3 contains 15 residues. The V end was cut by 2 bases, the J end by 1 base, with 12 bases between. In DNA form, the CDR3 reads TGTGCCAGCAGTGAAACAGGGTATAATTCCTACGAGCAGTACTTC. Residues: CASSETGYNSYEQYF.

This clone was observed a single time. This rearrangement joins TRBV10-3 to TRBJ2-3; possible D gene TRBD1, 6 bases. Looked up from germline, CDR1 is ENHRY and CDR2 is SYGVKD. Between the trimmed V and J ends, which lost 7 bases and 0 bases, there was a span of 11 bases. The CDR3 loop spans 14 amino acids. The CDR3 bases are TGTGCCATCACTGTGACAGGTAGCACAGATACGCAGTATTTT. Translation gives CAITVTGSTDTQYF.

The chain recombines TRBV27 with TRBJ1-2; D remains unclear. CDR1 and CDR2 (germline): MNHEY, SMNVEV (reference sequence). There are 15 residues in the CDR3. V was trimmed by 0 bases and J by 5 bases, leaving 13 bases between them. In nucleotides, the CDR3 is TGTGCCAGCAGTTTATCGAACTCGTGGGCTTATGGCTACACCTTC. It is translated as CASSLSNSWAYGYTF.

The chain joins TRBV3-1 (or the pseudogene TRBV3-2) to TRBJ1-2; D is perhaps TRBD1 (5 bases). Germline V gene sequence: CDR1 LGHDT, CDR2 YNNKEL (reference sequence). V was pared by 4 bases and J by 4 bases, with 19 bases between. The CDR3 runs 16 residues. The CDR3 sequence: CASSLRRGGAIYGYTF. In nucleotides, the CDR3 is TGTGCCAGCAGCCTCCGCCGGGGGGGTGCCATCTATGGCTACACCTTC.

This chain's CDR3 is CASSLTPDTQYF. CDR3 nucleotides: TGTGCCAGTAGCCTGACACCAGATACGCAGTATTTT. The V call is TRBV19, the J call TRBJ2-3; D uncertain. CDR1 and CDR2 (germline): LNHDA, SQIVND (reference sequence). V lost 6 bases and J lost 4, with 8 bases in between. The CDR3 covers 12 residues.

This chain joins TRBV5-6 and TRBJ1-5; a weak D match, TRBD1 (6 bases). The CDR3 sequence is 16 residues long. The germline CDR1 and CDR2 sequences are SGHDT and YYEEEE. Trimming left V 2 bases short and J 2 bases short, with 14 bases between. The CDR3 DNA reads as TGTGCCAGCAGCTTTAATACAGGGTTGGGCAATCAGCCCCAGCATTTT. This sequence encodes CASSFNTGLGNQPQHF.

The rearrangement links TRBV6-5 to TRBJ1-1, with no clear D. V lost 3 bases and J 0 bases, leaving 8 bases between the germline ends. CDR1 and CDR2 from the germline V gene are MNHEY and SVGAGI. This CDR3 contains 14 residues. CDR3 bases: TGTGCCAGCAGTTATTCGACCCTGAACACTGAAGCTTTCTTT. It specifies CASSYSTLNTEAFF.

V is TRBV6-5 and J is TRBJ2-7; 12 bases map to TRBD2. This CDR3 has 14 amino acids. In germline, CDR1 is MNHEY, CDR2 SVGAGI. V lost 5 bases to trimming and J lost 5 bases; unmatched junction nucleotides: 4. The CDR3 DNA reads TGTGCCAGCAGTCCTAGCGGGGGGGCGGACGAGCAGTACTTC. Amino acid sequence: CASSPSGGADEQYF.

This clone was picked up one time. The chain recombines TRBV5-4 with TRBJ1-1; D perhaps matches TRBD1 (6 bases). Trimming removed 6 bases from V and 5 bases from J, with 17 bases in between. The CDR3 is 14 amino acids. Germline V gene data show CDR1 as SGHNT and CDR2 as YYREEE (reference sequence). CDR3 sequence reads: CASTPGGGHTEAFF. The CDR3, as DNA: TGTGCCAGCACCCCCGGGGGGGGGCATACTGAAGCTTTCTTT.

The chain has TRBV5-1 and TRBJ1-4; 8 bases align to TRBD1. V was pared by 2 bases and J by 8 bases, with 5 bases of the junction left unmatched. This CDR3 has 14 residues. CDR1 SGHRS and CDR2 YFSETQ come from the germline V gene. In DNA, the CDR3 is TGCGCCAGCAGCTTTACAGGGGGAGGAGAAAAACTGTTTTTT. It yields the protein CASSFTGGGEKLFF.

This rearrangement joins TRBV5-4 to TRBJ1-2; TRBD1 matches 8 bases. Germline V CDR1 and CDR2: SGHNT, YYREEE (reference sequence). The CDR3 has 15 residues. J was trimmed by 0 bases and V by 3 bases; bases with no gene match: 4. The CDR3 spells CASSSGQGTNYGYTF. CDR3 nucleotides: TGTGCCAGCAGCTCCGGACAGGGAACTAACTATGGCTACACCTTC.

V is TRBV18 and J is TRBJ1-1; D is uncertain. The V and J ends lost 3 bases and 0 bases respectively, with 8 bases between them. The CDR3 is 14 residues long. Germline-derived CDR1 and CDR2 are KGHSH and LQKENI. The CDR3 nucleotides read TGTGCCAGCTCACCCGACACGGTGAACACTGAAGCTTTCTTT. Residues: CASSPDTVNTEAFF.

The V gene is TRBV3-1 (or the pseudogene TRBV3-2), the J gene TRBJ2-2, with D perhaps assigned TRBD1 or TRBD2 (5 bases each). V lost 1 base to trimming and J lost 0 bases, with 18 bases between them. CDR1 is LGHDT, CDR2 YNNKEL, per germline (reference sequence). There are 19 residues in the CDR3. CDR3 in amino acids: CASSQAPGRSTANTGELFF. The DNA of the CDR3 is TGTGCCAGCAGCCAAGCCCCGGGACGTTCGACCGCGAACACCGGGGAGCTGTTTTTT.

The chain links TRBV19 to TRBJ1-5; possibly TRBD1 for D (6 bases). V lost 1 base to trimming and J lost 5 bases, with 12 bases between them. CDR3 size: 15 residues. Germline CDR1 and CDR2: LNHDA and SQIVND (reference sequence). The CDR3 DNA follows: TGTGCCAGTAGTATAGTGGGGGGCGCGGATCAGCCCCAGCATTTT. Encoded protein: CASSIVGGADQPQHF.